This T cell receptor beta chain was documented in a study of identical twins' blood T cells. Across the study: Roughly 6 alpha and roughly 6 beta libraries together yielded 50 million to 65 million reads.

TCRdb re-called the 5' RACE reads with MiXCR, one entry per CDR3 protein. The data show around 380,000 distinct CDR3 sequences, roughly 31% seen once. Germline V gene lookup returns CDR1 SGHAT and CDR2 FQNNGV. The V and J ends lost 2 bases and 2 bases respectively, with 12 bases between them. CDR3 length: 15 residues. This sequence joins TRBV11-2 and TRBJ1-1; D remains ambiguous. This receptor was taken from a woman aged 18-49 years in good health. The sample taken for sequencing was PBMCs. The CDR3 sequence is CASSLFETPNTEAFF. The CDR3, as DNA: TGTGCCAGCAGCTTATTTGAGACACCCAACACTGAAGCTTTCTTT.